These T cell receptor beta chains were read from a single sample in a study of cytomegalovirus exposure and HLA in healthy donors. Libraries were prepared by immunoSEQ multiplex PCR; TCRdb keeps only in-frame clonotypes and omits some of them. The table lists 100,000 to 150,000 clones, over 9.5% of them singletons. Sequenced: PBMCs. All receptors come from a woman aged 18-29 years in good health and CMV-seropositive. Each CDR3 is given with its conserved first and last residue. A D gene is named only where the DNA matches it firmly. Clone sizes are given selectively: once, few, many, or a class where the clone is expanded.

clone_size	j_call	cdr3_length	v_call	d_call	cdr3_aa	cdr3_nt
few	TRBJ2-6	17	TRBV9	-	CASSPQRGGAGANVLTF	TGTGCCAGCAGCCCTCAACGAGGAGGGGCTGGGGCCAACGTCCTGACTTTC
-	TRBJ2-2	15	TRBV7-7	-	CASSPRFDSTGELFF	TGTGCTAGCAGCCCGCGATTCGACTCCACCGGGGAGCTGTTTTTT
few	TRBJ1-3	15	TRBV19	-	CASQRGGFAGNTIYF	TGTGCCAGCCAAAGGGGGGGATTTGCTGGAAACACCATATATTTT
few	TRBJ1-1	14	TRBV28	-	CASSFKGINTEAFF	TGTGCCAGCAGTTTTAAGGGGATAAACACTGAAGCTTTCTTT
-	TRBJ1-2	14	TRBV6-6	-	CASSYGAGTHGYTF	TGTGCCAGCAGTTACGGGGCGGGAACCCATGGCTACACCTTC
few	TRBJ2-7	12	TRBV13	-	CASSQQSYEQYF	TGTGCCAGCAGCCAACAATCCTACGAGCAGTACTTC
few	TRBJ1-1	13	TRBV5-1	-	CASSLYGATEAFF	TGCGCCAGCAGCTTGTATGGGGCGACTGAAGCTTTCTTT
few	TRBJ1-3	14	TRBV6-1	-	CASSEVGSRDTIYF	TGTGCCAGCAGTGAAGTAGGCAGCAGGGACACCATATATTTT
few	TRBJ1-1	13	TRBV6-5	TRBD1	CASSLQGYTEAFF	TGTGCCAGCAGTCTACAGGGGTACACTGAAGCTTTCTTT
-	TRBJ1-1	14	TRBV9	TRBD1	CASSVGTVRTEAFF	TGTGCCAGCAGCGTGGGGACAGTGAGGACTGAAGCTTTCTTT